Below are 10 T cell receptor beta chains sequenced from a single sample in a study of shared clonotypes between healthy human individuals. Profiling relied on immunoSEQ multiplex PCR, and the TCRdb table lists in-frame clones only, not all of them. Found here are around 2.3 million clones, around 95% of them singletons; the top ten hold around 0.13%. The sequenced sample consisted of naive CD4+ T cells sorted from blood. Stated subset: CD45RA+ positively selected. Receptors originate from a man in his late teens or twenties in good health.

The CDR3 DNA reads TGTGCCAGCAGCTTAGCTAGCCGGGTTGGGACCTACGAGCAGTACTTC. It codes for CASSLASRVGTYEQYF. V and J are TRBV7-9 and TRBJ2-7; D is unresolved. Trimming cost V 0 bases and J 2 bases, with 14 bases left between them. CDR1 is SEHNR, CDR2 FQNEAQ, per germline (reference sequence). This CDR3 has 16 residues.

The chain combines TRBV19 with TRBJ2-1, with TRBD2 matching over 8 bases. This CDR3 has 18 residues. Germline trimming cut 2 bases from V and 4 bases from J; bases unmatched to any gene: 13. The germline gives CDR1 LNHDA, CDR2 SQIVND (reference sequence). The CDR3 loop is CASSIQAGGAKLYNEQFF. Here the CDR3 DNA reads TGTGCCAGTAGTATACAGGCCGGGGGGGCGAAGCTTTACAATGAGCAGTTCTTC. Full variable domain (missing parts from reference TRBV19 and TRBJ2-1): DGGITQSPKYLFRKEGQNVTLSCEQNLNHDAMYWYRQDPGQGLRLIYYSQIVNDFQKGDIAEGYSVSREKKESFPLTVTSAQKNPTAFYLCASSIQAGGAKLYNEQFFGPGTRLTVL.

This clone was seen a single time. V gene TRBV15 combines with J gene TRBJ2-7; TRBD1 is a possible D gene (6 bases). The CDR3 extends over 14 amino acids. Trimming stripped 8 bases from V and 0 bases from J, with 14 bases between. Germline CDR1 reads LNHNV; CDR2 reads YYDKDF (reference sequence). The CDR3 spells CATAPRGNSYEQYF. In DNA form, the CDR3 reads TGTGCCACCGCCCCGAGGGGGAACTCCTACGAGCAGTACTTC.

This chain links TRBV5-1 with TRBJ2-2, with 7 bases matching TRBD1. The germline CDR1 and CDR2 sequences are SGHRS and YFSETQ. V dropped 5 bases and J dropped 4; count of bases not matched to a gene: 8. The CDR3 is made up of 15 amino acids. CDR3 region: CASSKDRPSTGELFF. The DNA for the CDR3 is TGCGCCAGCAGTAAGGACAGGCCGAGCACCGGGGAGCTGTTTTTT.

This chain joins TRBV2 and TRBJ2-5; 7 bases agree with TRBD1. V trimming: 7 bases; J trimming: 0 bases; junction bases outside the gene matches: 8. Looked up from germline, CDR1 is SNHLY and CDR2 is FYNNEI. This CDR3 comprises 15 residues. The CDR3 nucleotides read TGTGCCAGCAACCGGGACAGCCAGTACCAAGAGACCCAGTACTTC. This encodes CASNRDSQYQETQYF.

This clone was counted once. The chain is built from TRBV2 and TRBJ2-1; 14 positions agree with TRBD2. With 8 bases clipped from V and 7 bases from J, the junction kept 7 bases outside the gene matches. This CDR3 spans 15 amino acids. Germline CDR1 reads SNHLY; CDR2 reads FYNNEI. As DNA, the CDR3 is TGTGCCAGCCCCCGACTAGCGGGGGGGCCAAATGAGCAGTTCTTC. Protein product: CASPRLAGGPNEQFF.

Remarks on this clone: The identical CDR3 is also encoded by other nucleotide sequences in the sample. The chain employs TRBV27 and TRBJ2-7, with 10 bases lining up with TRBD2. This CDR3 has 15 residues. V lost 5 bases, J lost 1 base, and 5 bases stayed unmatched. Germline values: CDR1 MNHEY, CDR2 SMNVEV (reference sequence). The DNA for the CDR3 is TGTGCCAGCAGTACCGGACTAGCGGCTTCCTACGAGCAGTACTTC. This encodes CASSTGLAASYEQYF.

The chain couples TRBV10-3 to TRBJ1-5; TRBD1 agrees at 12 bases. The CDR3 has 16 residues. Per the germline V gene, CDR1 is ENHRY and CDR2 is SYGVKD. Trimming cost V 3 bases and J 6 bases; bases outside gene matches: 6. For the CDR3, the DNA is TGTGCCATCAGTGAACCGGGACAGGGGGCAGGTCAGCCCCAGCATTTT. It encodes CAISEPGQGAGQPQHF.

The chain couples TRBV25-1 to TRBJ2-7, with D perhaps assigned TRBD1 or TRBD2 (5 bases each). The CDR3 has 16 amino acids. V was pared by 1 base and J by 6 bases, with 19 bases between. Germline V lookup: CDR1 MGHDK, CDR2 SYGVNS. The CDR3 is CASSESTLLWDGEQYF. The CDR3 DNA reads as TGTGCCAGCAGTGAATCAACCCTACTTTGGGACGGCGAGCAGTACTTC.

The chain employs TRBV28 and TRBJ1-5; weak D call: TRBD1 (6 bases). Germline V gene data show CDR1 as MDHEN and CDR2 as SYDVKM. The CDR3 is made up of 15 amino acids. Trimming cost V 7 bases and J 11 bases, with 24 bases left between them. The CDR3 sequence is CASTVLGPRGGSQHF. CDR3 sequence (DNA): TGTGCCAGCACCGTCCTCGGGCCCCGAGGGGGGTCCCAGCATTTT.